Reported below is one T cell receptor beta chain. This table comes from immunoSEQ multiplex PCR, and its TCRdb copy is limited to in-frame clones, with some not included. The sample lists around 100,000 clones; 80% to 90% were seen once. This sample stems from a study of blood T cell repertoires in COVID-19. Turning to the study itself: Nucleic acid was either cDNA or gDNA, and it came from T cells, B-cell-depleted T cells, or PBMCs.

Trimming shortened V by 5 bases and J by 6 bases, and 13 bases separated the two germline ends. The CDR3 is made up of 13 amino acids. The germline gives CDR1 SGHKS, CDR2 YYEKEE (reference sequence). The chain carries TRBV5-5 and TRBJ2-3; D is perhaps TRBD1 (5 bases). Specimen: peripheral blood. The sequence derives from a man in his forties with acute or convalescent COVID-19. The CDR3 sequence is CASSNGHTDTQYF. CDR3 in DNA: TGTGCCAGCAGTAACGGACACACGGATACGCAGTATTTT.